What follows are 26 T cell receptor beta chains derived from one specimen sequenced in a study of blood T cell repertoires in COVID-19. The repertoire was sequenced with immunoSEQ multiplex PCR; TCRdb's copy has only in-frame clones and lacks some. The table lists about 400,000 clones, just under 90% of them singletons. Sequencing used PBMCs or T cells enriched from blood (not recorded which). All receptors derive from a woman aged 25 to 39 who had recovered from COVID-19.

The chain is built from TRBV2 and TRBJ1-6; 7 nucleotides align to TRBD1. V trimming: 4 bases; J trimming: 10 bases; junction bases outside the gene matches: 10. CDR1 and CDR2 from the germline V gene are SNHLY and FYNNEI. The CDR3 runs to 15 residues. Here the CDR3 reads CASSGGQDLGSPLHF. DNA of the CDR3: TGTGCCAGCAGTGGAGGACAGGACTTAGGATCACCCCTCCACTTT.

The chain recombines TRBV5-1 with TRBJ2-3, with D unresolved. V lost 4 bases, J lost 4 bases, and 13 bases lay in between. Germline V gene sequence: CDR1 SGHRS, CDR2 YFSETQ. CDR3 length: 14 amino acids. The DNA of the CDR3 is TGCGCCAGCAGCCTGCATGAGTCGCCAGATACGCAGTATTTT. This encodes CASSLHESPDTQYF.

This clone was picked up a small number of times. Other DNA sequences within the sample encode an identical CDR3. The V and J genes are TRBV6-5 and TRBJ1-3; 8 positions agree with TRBD1. The trim removed 2 bases at V and 3 bases at J, leaving 0 bases unmatched. Germline CDR1 is MNHEY and CDR2 is SVGAGI. The CDR3 length is 14 residues. DNA of the CDR3: TGTGCCAGCAGTTACGGACAGGGTGGAAACACCATATATTTT. It translates to CASSYGQGGNTIYF.

J is TRBJ2-7 and V is TRBV19; TRBD1 matches at 8 bases. CDR3 length: 14 residues. Germline V gives CDR1 LNHDA, CDR2 SQIVND (reference sequence). V dropped 5 bases and J dropped 4; count of bases not matched to a gene: 7. The CDR3, as DNA: TGTGCCAGTAGTCTGCAGGGGGCACAGTACGAGCAGTACTTC. Its protein product is CASSLQGAQYEQYF.

V usage is TRBV4-1 and J usage is TRBJ2-1, with unresolved D. Trimming cost V 2 bases and J 6 bases, with 8 bases left between them. CDR3 length: 13 amino acids. Looked up from germline, CDR1 is MGHRA and CDR2 is YSYEKL. CDR3 DNA: TGCGCCAGCAGCCAATCTAACGGCAATGAGCAGTTCTTC. Residues: CASSQSNGNEQFF.

V gene TRBV12-3 or TRBV12-4 combines with J gene TRBJ1-1; no reliable D call. Trimming cost V 3 bases and J 11 bases, with 13 bases left between them. CDR3 size: 12 residues. The CDR3 sequence is CASSFRLLLAFF. The CDR3 DNA reads TGTGCCAGCAGTTTCAGATTGTTGTTGGCTTTCTTT.

The CDR3 sequence: CASSARDMDLKLFF. The CDR3 nucleotides read TGTGCCAGCAGCGCCCGGGACATGGACCTAAAACTGTTTTTT. The J gene is TRBJ1-4, the V gene TRBV9; a possible D gene is TRBD1 (6 bases). Germline V lookup: CDR1 SGDLS, CDR2 YYNGEE. Trimming took 3 bases from V and 10 from J, leaving 16 bases between them. There are 14 residues in the CDR3.

The chain joins TRBV2 to TRBJ1-2, with D perhaps TRBD1 (5 bases). Trimming shortened V by 6 bases and J by 8 bases, and 16 bases separated the two germline ends. The CDR3 runs 13 residues. Germline-derived CDR1 and CDR2 are SNHLY and FYNNEI. CDR3 loop: CASSVDRFLGYTF. The CDR3 DNA follows: TGTGCCAGCAGCGTAGACAGATTTTTGGGCTACACCTTC.

The chain is built from TRBV7-9 and TRBJ1-1; D is ambiguous. Germline V lookup: CDR1 SEHNR, CDR2 FQNEAQ (reference sequence). V lost 5 bases and J lost 2, with 12 bases in between. CDR3 size: 14 residues. CDR3 coding DNA: TGTGCCAGCAGCCCGATTGGGCTAAACACTGAAGCTTTCTTT. It translates to CASSPIGLNTEAFF.

This chain links TRBV5-5 with TRBJ1-2, with 9 bases identical to TRBD1. V dropped 0 bases and J dropped 4; count of bases not matched to a gene: 1. Germline CDR1 and CDR2: SGHKS and YYEKEE (reference sequence). This CDR3 spans 14 amino acids. The CDR3 DNA reads TGTGCCAGCAGCTTGGCGGACAGGGGCTATGGCTACACCTTC. Translated, it gives CASSLADRGYGYTF.

Only one count was recorded for this clone. CDR3: CASSKGDTRPNIQYF. The CDR3 nucleotides are TGTGCCAGCAGCAAAGGGGACACACGGCCAAACATTCAGTACTTC. V is TRBV21-1 and J is TRBJ2-4; the table names TRBD1, a call not compared with the DNA. TRBV21-1 is a pseudogene segment. The length of the CDR3 is 15 residues.

The genes are TRBV9 and TRBJ1-2; the D is unclear. CDR1 is SGDLS and CDR2 is YYNGEE in the germline V gene. V gave up 0 bases and J gave up 3 bases, with 6 bases separating them. CDR3 length equals 13 residues. The CDR3 nucleotides are TGTGCCAGCAGCGTAGCTACAGACTATGGCTACACCTTC. Translated, it gives CASSVATDYGYTF.

V gene TRBV2 combines with J gene TRBJ1-6; D possibly corresponds to TRBD1 (6 bases). CDR1 and CDR2 (germline): SNHLY, FYNNEI. V lost 8 bases and J lost 8, with 13 bases in between. This CDR3 has 13 amino acids. CDR3 amino acids: CASGTGSHSPLHF. The CDR3, as DNA: TGTGCCAGCGGAACAGGGAGCCATTCACCCCTCCACTTT.

V and J are TRBV30 and TRBJ2-7; weak D call: TRBD2 (6 bases). CDR3 length: 16 amino acids. V was pared by 5 bases and J by 0 bases, with 20 bases between. Looked up from germline, CDR1 is GTSNPN and CDR2 is SVGIG (reference sequence). The DNA of the CDR3 is TGTGCCTGGGGGGGATCGGGACTGGAGAGCTCCTACGAGCAGTACTTC. Translation: CAWGGSGLESSYEQYF.

This chain connects TRBV7-9 to TRBJ2-3; the match to TRBD2 covers 11 bases. This CDR3 region has 15 residues. The V gene end was trimmed by 5 bases and the J gene end by 3 bases; junction bases not matched to a gene: 4. Per germline, CDR1 SEHNR and CDR2 FQNEAQ (reference sequence). CDR3: CASSHVAGGTDTQYF. The CDR3, as DNA: TGTGCCAGCAGCCATGTAGCGGGGGGGACAGATACGCAGTATTTT.

The J gene is TRBJ1-2, the V gene TRBV6-5; D gene ambiguous. With 6 bases removed from V and 10 bases from J, the gap between germline ends came to 12 bases. The CDR3 has 11 residues. Germline V gene lookup returns CDR1 MNHEY and CDR2 SVGAGI. CDR3 DNA sequence: TGTGCCAGCAGCCGTCACGCGGACTACACCTTC. Protein: CASSRHADYTF.

This chain connects TRBV10-3 to TRBJ2-1; the match to TRBD2 covers 15 bases. The CDR3 length is 18 residues. Trimming at V came to 4 bases and at J to 0 bases, leaving 4 bases not matched to a gene. Germline V gene lookup returns CDR1 ENHRY and CDR2 SYGVKD. This CDR3 is CAISAGLAGGSSYNEQFF. CDR3 coding DNA: TGTGCCATCAGTGCCGGACTAGCGGGAGGGAGCTCCTACAATGAGCAGTTCTTC.

The chain couples TRBV18 to TRBJ2-2; no clear D. Germline V CDR1 and CDR2: KGHSH, LQKENI. V was pared by 4 bases and J by 0 bases, with 15 bases between. This CDR3 spans 17 amino acids. The CDR3 region has the DNA TGTGCCAGCTCACGGTCGTCTGGGCTCGCGAACACCGGGGAGCTGTTTTTT. It translates to CASSRSSGLANTGELFF.

This chain uses TRBV19 with TRBJ2-1; D gene unclear. Germline V CDR1 and CDR2: LNHDA, SQIVND (reference sequence). The CDR3 spans 13 residues. Trimming removed 1 base at V and 9 bases at J, with 10 bases between. In DNA form, the CDR3 reads TGTGCCAGTAGTATAGTTGGAGTTGTTGAGCAGTTCTTC. This sequence encodes CASSIVGVVEQFF.

V and J are TRBV18 and TRBJ1-3, with TRBD1 identical over 7 bases. The J segment lost 2 bases and the V segment lost 2 bases, leaving 3 bases of the junction unmatched. This CDR3 is 15 amino acids long. Germline CDR1 and CDR2: KGHSH and LQKENI. CDR3 DNA: TGTGCCAGCTCACCAGACAGGGCCCCTGGAAACACCATATATTTT. This translates into CASSPDRAPGNTIYF.

A few counts support this clone. The chain uses TRBV3-1 (or the pseudogene TRBV3-2) and TRBJ1-1; the D is unclear. CDR1 and CDR2 from the germline V gene are LGHDT and YNNKEL (reference sequence). The V end lost 4 bases, the J end lost 4 bases, and 13 bases lay between the germline ends. The CDR3 runs to 14 residues. The DNA for the CDR3 is TGTGCCAGCAGCCCGACCGGGAGGCTCACTGAAGCTTTCTTT. Translated, it gives CASSPTGRLTEAFF.

V gene TRBV5-1 combines with J gene TRBJ2-1; 9 bases align to TRBD2. CDR1 is SGHRS, CDR2 YFSETQ, per germline. V lost 0 bases and J lost 5; bases outside the gene matches: 3. The CDR3 loop spans 15 amino acids. The DNA of the CDR3 is TGCGCCAGCAGCTTGGTATTAGCGGGAGACAATGAGCAGTTCTTC. Translating it yields CASSLVLAGDNEQFF.

The chain couples TRBV7-6 to TRBJ2-7; 8 bases align to TRBD1. V dropped 5 bases and J dropped 2; count of bases not matched to a gene: 11. Germline V gives CDR1 SGHVS, CDR2 FNYEAQ. This CDR3 region has 16 residues. In DNA form, the CDR3 reads TGTGCCAGCAGCCGAAATATTGGGGACAGGACCTACGAGCAGTACTTC. It specifies CASSRNIGDRTYEQYF.

The chain couples TRBV19 to TRBJ1-5; D call uncertain. With 3 bases removed from V and 0 bases from J, the gap between germline ends came to 18 bases. Germline CDR1 is LNHDA and CDR2 is SQIVND (reference sequence). The CDR3 is made up of 18 amino acids. In nucleotides, the CDR3 is TGTGCCAGTAGTATTGAGATCTCCCATTGGTCTAGCAATCAGCCCCAGCATTTT. Protein product: CASSIEISHWSSNQPQHF.

The chain employs TRBV19 and TRBJ2-7, with 8 positions matching TRBD1. J lost 3 bases, V lost 4 bases, and 8 bases had no gene match. CDR3 length: 15 amino acids. Germline CDR1 reads LNHDA; CDR2 reads SQIVND (reference sequence). The CDR3 nucleotides read TGTGCCAGTAGTACCTCAGGGGGCTATAGCTACGAGCAGTACTTC. Translated, it gives CASSTSGGYSYEQYF.

J is TRBJ2-5 and V is TRBV12-5, with unresolved D. The CDR3 contains 15 residues. Germline values: CDR1 LGHNT, CDR2 FRNRAP. The V end was cut by 0 bases, the J end by 5 bases, with 13 bases between. The CDR3 here is CASGLVRASWETQYF. CDR3 nucleotides: TGTGCTAGTGGTTTGGTACGTGCTAGTTGGGAGACCCAGTACTTC.